The 10 T cell receptor beta chains below come from one sample, sequenced in a study of cytomegalovirus exposure and HLA in healthy donors. The PCR had 60 Vbeta and 13 Jbeta primers. The protocol was immunoSEQ multiplex PCR, while the TCRdb copy is restricted to in-frame clones and leaves out a portion. The profile shows 200,000 or so clones, around 80% of them singletons. Sequenced material: PBMCs. Receptor source: a man between 25 and 39 years old in good health and CMV-seronegative.

The chain has TRBV18 and TRBJ2-2, with 9 bases fitting TRBD1. V shed 3 bases, J shed 2 bases, and the junction held 1 base outside the gene matches. Looked up from germline, CDR1 is KGHSH and CDR2 is LQKENI. CDR3 length: 15 amino acids. The DNA of the CDR3 is TGTGCCAGCTCACCGACAGGGGGTAACACCGGGGAGCTGTTTTTT. It encodes CASSPTGGNTGELFF.

The genes are TRBV9 and TRBJ2-2; TRBD1 matches 10 bases. The germline V gene encodes CDR1 SGDLS and CDR2 YYNGEE. With 0 bases clipped from V and 3 bases from J, the junction kept 8 bases outside the gene matches. The CDR3 runs 18 residues. The CDR3 DNA reads as TGTGCCAGCAGCGTAGGGGACAGGGGAAAGCCCGACACCGGGGAGCTGTTTTTT. It is translated as CASSVGDRGKPDTGELFF.

The chain combines TRBV9 with TRBJ1-5; D is possibly TRBD1 (5 bases). This CDR3 has 13 residues. Germline V CDR1 and CDR2: SGDLS, YYNGEE. Trimming stripped 4 bases from V and 2 bases from J, with 7 bases between. The CDR3 is CASSPGGNQPQHF. CDR3 DNA: TGTGCCAGCAGCCCGGGGGGCAATCAGCCCCAGCATTTT.

The CDR3 DNA follows: TGCGCCAGCAGCTTGGGGGGGGGACCCCAAGACCGTGTAGGTCAGCCCCAGCATTTT. This translates into CASSLGGGPQDRVGQPQHF. The chain links TRBV5-1 to TRBJ1-5; TRBD1 might be the D (5 bases). Germline values: CDR1 SGHRS, CDR2 YFSETQ. The CDR3 loop spans 19 amino acids. V was clipped by 0 bases and J by 6 bases, with 25 bases between them.

V gene TRBV6-1 combines with J gene TRBJ2-1, with TRBD1 as a possible D gene (6 bases). Trimming removed 6 bases at V and 9 bases at J, with 18 bases between. The CDR3 extends over 14 amino acids. From germline, CDR1 is MNHNS and CDR2 SASEGT. The CDR3 DNA is TGTGCCAGCAGGGAATATACAGGGTCCCCTGAGCAGTTCTTC. It codes for CASREYTGSPEQFF.

This chain links TRBV5-1 with TRBJ2-1; D is possibly TRBD2 (7 bases). CDR3 length equals 16 residues. From germline, CDR1 is SGHRS and CDR2 YFSETQ. With 0 bases removed from V and 0 bases from J, the gap between germline ends came to 10 bases. CDR3 DNA sequence: TGCGCCAGCAGCTTGGTAGGGGGGGCCTCCTACAATGAGCAGTTCTTC. Translation gives CASSLVGGASYNEQFF. The variable domain in full, completed from reference TRBV5-1 and TRBJ2-1, reads KAGVTQTPRYLIKTRGQQVTLSCSPISGHRSVSWYQQTPGQGLQFLFEYFSETQRNKGNFPGRFSGRQFSNSRSEMNVSTLELGDSALYLCASSLVGGASYNEQFFGPGTRLTVL.

V and J are TRBV9 and TRBJ2-2; the D gene is possibly TRBD2 (7 bases). Trimming left V 3 bases short and J 7 bases short, with 16 bases between. The CDR3 sequence is 15 residues long. In germline, CDR1 is SGDLS, CDR2 YYNGEE. The CDR3 nucleotides read TGTGCCAGCAGCGCCGGCTCAGGGGAGGGCGGGGAGCTGTTTTTT. This translates into CASSAGSGEGGELFF.

The chain carries TRBV5-4 and TRBJ1-2; perhaps TRBD1 as D (5 bases). Trimming stripped 5 bases from V and 4 bases from J, with 12 bases between. Germline V gene data show CDR1 as SGHNT and CDR2 as YYREEE (reference sequence). CDR3 length equals 13 residues. CDR3 sequence: CASSSDITYGYTF. In DNA form, the CDR3 reads TGTGCCAGCAGTTCGGACATAACCTATGGCTACACCTTC.

This clone was seen only a few times. This chain joins TRBV5-1 and TRBJ1-1; 10 nucleotides line up with TRBD1. With V trimmed by 6 bases and J by 2 bases, 7 bases remained unmatched. The germline CDR1 and CDR2 sequences are SGHRS and YFSETQ. The CDR3 extends over 15 amino acids. The CDR3 sequence is CASKRGQGYNTEAFF. The CDR3 DNA is TGCGCCAGCAAAAGGGGACAGGGGTATAACACTGAAGCTTTCTTT. Based on the CDR3 plus reference TRBV5-1 and TRBJ1-1, the full variable domain is KAGVTQTPRYLIKTRGQQVTLSCSPISGHRSVSWYQQTPGQGLQFLFEYFSETQRNKGNFPGRFSGRQFSNSRSEMNVSTLELGDSALYLCASKRGQGYNTEAFFGQGTRLTVV.

This chain links TRBV7-2 with TRBJ2-3; the match to TRBD2 covers 13 bases. J gave up 2 bases and V 6 bases, and 5 bases lay outside the gene matches. The CDR3 is 16 amino acids. Looked up from germline, CDR1 is SGHTA and CDR2 is FQGNSA. Here the CDR3 DNA reads TGTGCCAGCAGACTAGCGGGGGGGCAGGTCACAGATACGCAGTATTTT. Translation: CASRLAGGQVTDTQYF.